These 5 T cell receptor beta chains were sequenced from one sample in a study of blood T cell repertoires in COVID-19. Clones were sequenced by immunoSEQ multiplex PCR, and TCRdb holds only the in-frame ones, with some missing. The sample yields roughly 8,000 clones, approximately 84% seen once. The sample was peripheral blood. The source is a human donor in a cohort sampled during active COVID-19.

This sequence joins TRBV29-1 and TRBJ1-4; TRBD1 might be the D (6 bases). Germline loops: CDR1 SQVTM, CDR2 ANQGSEA. With 5 bases removed from V and 8 bases from J, the gap between germline ends came to 12 bases. The CDR3 totals 12 residues. For the CDR3, the DNA is TGCAGCGTTCGCTACAGGGAGGAAAAACTGTTTTTT. Its protein is CSVRYREEKLFF.

The chain joins TRBV5-4 to TRBJ1-1, with TRBD1 as a possible D gene (6 bases). V was trimmed by 4 bases and J by 3 bases, leaving 13 bases between them. Germline values: CDR1 SGHNT, CDR2 YYREEE (reference sequence). There are 14 residues in the CDR3. The DNA of the CDR3 is TGTGCCAGCAGCCGGCAGGGGAAGGACACTGAAGCTTTCTTT. Translated, it gives CASSRQGKDTEAFF.

The chain couples TRBV27 to TRBJ1-5; D remains unclear. This CDR3 has 13 residues. Trimming pared 2 bases from V and 5 bases from J, leaving 7 bases between. In germline, CDR1 is MNHEY, CDR2 SMNVEV (reference sequence). The CDR3 bases are TGTGCCAGCAGTTTAAAGCGGGATCAGCCCCAGCATTTT. Protein sequence: CASSLKRDQPQHF.

V is TRBV24-1 and J is TRBJ2-2, with D perhaps TRBD1 (6 bases). This CDR3 is built from 14 residues. Trimming left V 4 bases short and J 5 bases short, with 10 bases between. Per the germline V gene, CDR1 is KGHDR and CDR2 is SFDVKD. The CDR3 protein is CATSDPGVTGELFF. The DNA of the CDR3 is TGTGCCACCAGTGACCCAGGGGTTACCGGGGAGCTGTTTTTT.

This chain connects TRBV25-1 to TRBJ2-3; 9 bases map to TRBD2. This CDR3 spans 16 amino acids. V shed 3 bases, J shed 2 bases, and the junction held 6 bases outside the gene matches. Germline V gene lookup returns CDR1 MGHDK and CDR2 SYGVNS. The CDR3, as DNA: TGTGCCAGCAGTGAGTACTCGGGACTAGCCACAGATACGCAGTATTTT. It yields the protein CASSEYSGLATDTQYF.